Shown below are 29 T cell receptor beta chains from a single sample sequenced in a study of Ad26.COV2.S vaccination and SARS-CoV-2 variants. TCRdb's table, derived via immunoSEQ multiplex PCR, lists solely in-frame clones and lacks some. The sample yields about 94,000 clones, roughly 85% seen once. The material was peripheral blood, obtained after recovery from COVID-19. The receptor set was obtained from a human donor who had recovered from COVID-19.

The CDR3 region has the DNA TGCAGTGCTAGTAGCAGTAATGAAAAACTGTTTTTT. It is translated as CSASSSNEKLFF. The chain has TRBV20-1 and TRBJ1-4; D not certain. Germline-derived CDR1 and CDR2 are DFQATT and SNEGSKA (reference sequence). The V end lost 3 bases, the J end lost 4 bases, and 6 bases lay between the germline ends. The CDR3 loop spans 12 amino acids.

The chain uses TRBV10-2 and TRBJ2-5; D is uncertain. V dropped 2 bases and J dropped 5 bases, with 9 bases sitting between them. Germline V lookup: CDR1 WSHSY, CDR2 SAAADI. The CDR3 is made up of 13 amino acids. This chain's CDR3 is CASSEAPRETQYF. CDR3 DNA sequence: TGCGCCAGCAGTGAGGCCCCTCGGGAGACCCAGTACTTC.

V usage is TRBV7-3 and J usage is TRBJ2-7, with unresolved D. The V gene lost 1 base and the J gene lost 0 bases, with 7 bases spanning the gap. The CDR3 length is 14 residues. The germline V gene has CDR1 SGHTA and CDR2 FQGTGA. This chain's CDR3 is CASSLSGSSYEQYF. The CDR3 nucleotides read TGTGCCAGCAGCTTAAGTGGCAGCTCCTACGAGCAGTACTTC.

The V and J genes are TRBV28 and TRBJ1-4; the D gene is possibly TRBD1 (6 bases). Trimming shortened V by 5 bases and J by 3 bases, and 13 bases separated the two germline ends. The CDR3 is 15 residues long. Looked up from germline, CDR1 is MDHEN and CDR2 is SYDVKM. The CDR3 bases are TGTGCCAGCAGTCTCCTTGCAGGGGCTAATGAAAAACTGTTTTTT. This sequence encodes CASSLLAGANEKLFF.

This chain joins TRBV4-1 and TRBJ1-3, with unresolved D. This CDR3 is 16 amino acids long. Germline V gene data show CDR1 as MGHRA and CDR2 as YSYEKL. Trimming removed 0 bases at V and 2 bases at J, with 11 bases between. The CDR3 here is CASSQDLKITGNTIYF. CDR3 sequence (DNA): TGCGCCAGCAGCCAAGATCTAAAGATTACTGGAAACACCATATATTTT.

The chain links TRBV11-3 to TRBJ2-7, with D possibly being TRBD2 (5 bases). The V end was cut by 1 base, the J end by 3 bases, with 7 bases between. Germline V gene data show CDR1 as SGHNT and CDR2 as YENEEA. CDR3 length equals 13 residues. This CDR3 reads CASSLVRGYEQYF. In nucleotides, the CDR3 is TGTGCCAGCAGCTTAGTTCGGGGCTACGAGCAGTACTTC. The entire variable domain, with the rest obtained from reference TRBV11-3 and TRBJ2-7, is as follows: EAGVVQSPRYKIIEKKQPVAFWCNPISGHNTLYWYLQNLGQGPELLIRYENEEAVDDSQLPKDRFSAERLKGVDSTLKIQPAELGDSAVYLCASSLVRGYEQYFGPGTRLTVT.

There are a few counts of this clone. The V call is TRBV12-3 or TRBV12-4, the J call TRBJ1-5, with D maybe TRBD1 (6 bases). The CDR3 runs 13 residues. The V end lost 4 bases, the J end lost 2 bases, and 6 bases lay between the germline ends. CDR3 amino acids: CASSSGGNQPQHF. DNA of the CDR3: TGTGCCAGCAGTTCAGGGGGCAATCAGCCCCAGCATTTT.

CDR3 protein: CASSLLSGTIGYLTQYF. The CDR3 DNA sequence: TGTGCCAGCAGCCTCCTGTCTGGGACAATCGGGTATCTAACGCAGTATTTT. The chain combines TRBV3-1 (or the pseudogene TRBV3-2) with TRBJ2-3, with D possibly matching TRBD1 (6 bases). V lost 4 bases and J lost 9, with 26 bases in between. The CDR3 is 17 residues long. Germline V gives CDR1 LGHDT, CDR2 YNNKEL (reference sequence).

V usage is TRBV2 and J usage is TRBJ2-7; D is unresolved. Per the germline V gene, CDR1 is SNHLY and CDR2 is FYNNEI. The CDR3 spans 12 residues. Deletions cut 8 bases from V and 4 bases from J, with 12 bases between. CDR3 in amino acids: CASLVGLYEQYF. DNA for the CDR3: TGTGCCAGCTTAGTTGGATTATACGAGCAGTACTTC.

This chain uses TRBV7-7 with TRBJ1-2; D might be TRBD1 (5 bases). The CDR3 has 16 amino acids. Between the trimmed V and J ends, which lost 1 base and 2 bases, there was a span of 14 bases. Germline CDR1 is SSHAT and CDR2 is FNYEAQ (reference sequence). The CDR3 DNA reads as TGTGCCAGCAGCTTAGACTGGGGCCACACCAACTATGGCTACACCTTC. Amino acids: CASSLDWGHTNYGYTF.

The chain has TRBV5-1 and TRBJ2-1; 14 bases align to TRBD2. The CDR3 is 17 amino acids. V was pared by 0 bases and J by 9 bases, with 8 bases of the junction left unmatched. Germline loops: CDR1 SGHRS, CDR2 YFSETQ. The CDR3 coding sequence is TGCGCCAGCAGCTTGGTCGGGACTAGCGGGAGATTGAGTGAGCAGTTCTTC. Its protein product is CASSLVGTSGRLSEQFF. The whole variable domain, remainder taken from reference TRBV5-1 and TRBJ2-1, is KAGVTQTPRYLIKTRGQQVTLSCSPISGHRSVSWYQQTPGQGLQFLFEYFSETQRNKGNFPGRFSGRQFSNSRSEMNVSTLELGDSALYLCASSLVGTSGRLSEQFFGPGTRLTVL.

This clone was detected only once. The chain joins TRBV2 to TRBJ1-2, with unresolved D. CDR1 is SNHLY, CDR2 FYNNEI, per germline. The CDR3 totals 13 residues. V dropped 6 bases and J dropped 3 bases, with 11 bases sitting between them. Here the CDR3 DNA reads TGTGCCAGCAGCATTCGGACGGACTATGGCTACACCTTC. This gives the protein CASSIRTDYGYTF.

V gene TRBV5-8 combines with J gene TRBJ2-7, with D unclear. The CDR3 contains 14 residues. Germline-derived CDR1 and CDR2 are SGHTS and YDEGEE. V was shortened by 0 bases and J by 6 bases, with 13 bases between the two germline ends. The CDR3 nucleotides are TGTGCCAGCAGCTTGGACAGTGGCCCCCTCGAGCAGTACTTC. Translating it yields CASSLDSGPLEQYF.

The chain joins TRBV6-2 or TRBV6-3 to TRBJ2-7; 13 bases map to TRBD2. Germline loops: CDR1 MNHEY, CDR2 SVGEGT. The junction had 4 bases not matched to a gene; V was cut back by 4 bases and J by 1 base. This CDR3 is built from 16 residues. CDR3 residues: CASSLGLAGSSYEQYF. The CDR3 bases are TGTGCCAGCAGTTTGGGACTAGCGGGATCGTCCTACGAGCAGTACTTC.

The gene calls are TRBV7-9 and TRBJ2-5, with 13 nucleotides matching TRBD2. The CDR3 totals 17 residues. Losses at the gene ends were 5 bases for V and 5 bases for J; bases not matched to a gene: 11. Germline V gives CDR1 SEHNR, CDR2 FQNEAQ (reference sequence). Here the CDR3 DNA reads TGTGCCAGCAGCACCACTAGCGGGAGGGCCCTGGGGGAGACCCAGTACTTC. Its translation: CASSTTSGRALGETQYF. The full variable domain, its missing parts supplied by reference TRBV7-9 and TRBJ2-5, is DTGVSQNPRHKITKRGQNVTFRCDPISEHNRLYWYRQTLGQGPEFLTYFQNEAQLEKSRLLSDRFSAERPKGSFSTLEIQRTEQGDSAMYLCASSTTSGRALGETQYFGPGTRLLVL.

CDR3 coding DNA: TGTGCCAGCTCACCACTGGGACAGGGGGGCTCCTACGAGCAGTACTTC. Translated: CASSPLGQGGSYEQYF. The chain links TRBV18 to TRBJ2-7; 11 bases map to TRBD1. Unmatched junction bases numbered 2, after V lost 1 base and J lost 0 bases. The germline V gene has CDR1 KGHSH and CDR2 LQKENI. The CDR3 covers 16 residues.

This chain uses TRBV28 with TRBJ1-5; D is unclear. This CDR3 comprises 13 residues. V shed 10 bases and J shed 5 bases, with 15 bases lying between them. The germline gives CDR1 MDHEN, CDR2 SYDVKM. The CDR3 reads CATQTQMDQPQHF. The CDR3 nucleotides are TGTGCCACCCAGACCCAAATGGATCAGCCCCAGCATTTT.

J is TRBJ2-1 and V is TRBV6-5; 9 nucleotides align to TRBD1. This CDR3 is 15 amino acids long. The V gene end was trimmed by 6 bases and the J gene end by 9 bases; junction bases not matched to a gene: 12. The germline V gene encodes CDR1 MNHEY and CDR2 SVGAGI. CDR3 sequence (DNA): TGTGCCAGCAGCTATCGGACAGGGGATATGGGTGAGCAGTTCTTC. It is translated as CASSYRTGDMGEQFF.

This sequence joins TRBV7-8 and TRBJ2-5; the match to TRBD1 covers 7 bases. Unmatched junction bases numbered 4, after V lost 1 base and J lost 5 bases. There are 14 residues in the CDR3. Germline CDR1 is SGHVS and CDR2 is FQNEAQ. The CDR3 protein is CASSLERGRETQYF. CDR3 DNA: TGTGCCAGCAGCTTAGAAAGGGGGCGCGAGACCCAGTACTTC.

The CDR3 sequence is CASSPTQGQVTSGANVLTF. In nucleotides, the CDR3 is TGTGCCAGCAGCCCAACGCAGGGACAGGTGACCTCTGGGGCCAACGTCCTGACTTTC. The chain links TRBV7-9 to TRBJ2-6; 8 bases line up with TRBD1. V dropped 5 bases and J dropped 0; count of bases not matched to a gene: 12. The CDR3 totals 19 residues. The germline gives CDR1 SEHNR, CDR2 FQNEAQ (reference sequence).

The chain recombines TRBV2 with TRBJ2-5; 8 positions match TRBD1. The germline gives CDR1 SNHLY, CDR2 FYNNEI. The CDR3 extends over 15 amino acids. With 4 bases clipped from V and 4 bases from J, the junction kept 8 bases outside the gene matches. The CDR3 DNA reads as TGTGCCAGCAGTGGGCAGGGGGCGTGGGGAGAGACCCAGTACTTC. The encoded protein is CASSGQGAWGETQYF.

The V and J genes are TRBV27 and TRBJ1-1, with 7 bases aligning to TRBD1. Looked up from germline, CDR1 is MNHEY and CDR2 is SMNVEV (reference sequence). The ends lost 2 bases at V and 6 bases at J; junction bases unmatched: 6. The CDR3 spans 14 residues. CDR3 nucleotide sequence: TGTGCCAGCAGTTTAGTTGGTGGGACAGCTGAAGCTTTCTTT. Its protein product is CASSLVGGTAEAFF.

CDR3 DNA: TGTGCCAGCAGCTCATCAAAGGGGTACCACGAGCAGTACTTC. Amino acids: CASSSSKGYHEQYF. The chain couples TRBV7-6 to TRBJ2-7; possible D gene TRBD1, 5 bases. Looked up from germline, CDR1 is SGHVS and CDR2 is FNYEAQ. V dropped 4 bases and J dropped 5 bases, with 15 bases sitting between them. CDR3 length: 14 amino acids.

This chain joins TRBV3-1 (or the pseudogene TRBV3-2) and TRBJ2-7, with 7 nucleotides matching TRBD1. Germline CDR1 reads LGHDT; CDR2 reads YNNKEL (reference sequence). The V gene end was trimmed by 0 bases and the J gene end by 3 bases; junction bases not matched to a gene: 5. The CDR3 is made up of 15 amino acids. CDR3 bases: TGTGCCAGCAGCCAAGACCCAGGGGGAATCTACGAGCAGTACTTC. Amino acid sequence: CASSQDPGGIYEQYF.

The genes are TRBV28 and TRBJ1-4; 7 positions match TRBD1. V lost 4 bases to trimming and J lost 8 bases; unmatched junction nucleotides: 7. This CDR3 has 14 residues. Germline CDR1 MDHEN, CDR2 SYDVKM. The CDR3 coding sequence is TGTGCCAGCAGTTCTGACAGGGCCGAGGAAAAACTGTTTTTT. Protein product: CASSSDRAEEKLFF. Full variable domain (missing parts from reference TRBV28 and TRBJ1-4): DVKVTQSSRYLVKRTGEKVFLECVQDMDHENMFWYRQDPGLGLRLIYFSYDVKMKEKGDIPEGYSVSREKKERFSLILESASTNQTSMYLCASSSDRAEEKLFFGSGTQLSVL.

This clone was seen only a few times. The chain employs TRBV7-2 and TRBJ2-1; 12 positions agree with TRBD2. The CDR3 contains 15 residues. Germline loops: CDR1 SGHTA, CDR2 FQGNSA. With 5 bases clipped from V and 9 bases from J, the junction kept 8 bases outside the gene matches. The CDR3 loop reads CASSPSSGRAPEQFF. The CDR3 DNA sequence: TGTGCCAGCAGCCCGTCTAGCGGGAGGGCCCCTGAGCAGTTCTTC.

The chain links TRBV6-5 to TRBJ1-4, with 8 bases lining up with TRBD1. With V trimmed by 5 bases and J by 5 bases, 7 bases remained unmatched. The CDR3 sequence is 15 residues long. CDR1 and CDR2 (germline): MNHEY, SVGAGI. DNA for the CDR3: TGTGCCAGCAGTACCTGGGACAGGAGGAATGAAAAACTGTTTTTT. Amino acid sequence: CASSTWDRRNEKLFF.

This chain joins TRBV6-6 and TRBJ1-5; D possibly corresponds to TRBD1 (5 bases). The germline CDR1 and CDR2 sequences are MNHNY and SVGAGI (reference sequence). This CDR3 has 14 residues. The V end lost 6 bases, the J end lost 3 bases, and 12 bases lay between the germline ends. The CDR3 DNA reads TGTGCCAGCAGCCATGACAGTCCCAATCAGCCCCAGCATTTT. This codes for CASSHDSPNQPQHF.

This clone has only one observation. The rearrangement joins TRBV24-1 to TRBJ2-1; no firm D call. V was shortened by 2 bases and J by 0 bases, with 4 bases between the two germline ends. The CDR3 contains 14 residues. Germline CDR1 and CDR2: KGHDR and SFDVKD. DNA for the CDR3: TGTGCCACCAGTGATTACTTCTCCTACAATGAGCAGTTCTTC. Its translation is CATSDYFSYNEQFF.